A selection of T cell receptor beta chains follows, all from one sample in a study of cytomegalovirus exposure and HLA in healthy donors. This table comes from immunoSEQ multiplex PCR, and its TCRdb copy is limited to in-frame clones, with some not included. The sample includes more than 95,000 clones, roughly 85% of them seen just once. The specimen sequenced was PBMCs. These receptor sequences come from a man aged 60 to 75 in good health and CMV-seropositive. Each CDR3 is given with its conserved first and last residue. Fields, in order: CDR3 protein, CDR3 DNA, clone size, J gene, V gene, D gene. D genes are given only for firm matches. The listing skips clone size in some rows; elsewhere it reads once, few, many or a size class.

cdr3_aa: CSKGGAKGIDEQFF; cdr3_nt: TGCAGCAAGGGGGGGGCAAAGGGTATCGATGAGCAGTTCTTC; clone_size: NA; j_call: TRBJ2-1; v_call: TRBV29-1; d_call: NA
cdr3_aa: CASSPGTTYNSPLHF; cdr3_nt: TGTGCCAGCAGCCCCGGGACAACTTATAATTCACCCCTCCACTTT; clone_size: NA; j_call: TRBJ1-6; v_call: TRBV5-6; d_call: NA
cdr3_aa: CSSSFDTYEQYF; cdr3_nt: TGTTCCAGCAGCTTCGACACCTACGAGCAGTACTTC; clone_size: few; j_call: TRBJ2-7; v_call: TRBV7-9; d_call: NA
cdr3_aa: CASSAQGRGTEAFF; cdr3_nt: TGTGCCAGCAGTGCACAGGGTAGGGGCACTGAAGCTTTCTTT; clone_size: NA; j_call: TRBJ1-1; v_call: TRBV6-1; d_call: NA
cdr3_aa: CASSFGQATTGELFF; cdr3_nt: TGTGCCAGCTCGTTCGGACAGGCCACCACCGGGGAGCTGTTTTTT; clone_size: NA; j_call: TRBJ2-2; v_call: TRBV18; d_call: TRBD1
cdr3_aa: CASSQETSPTYEQYF; cdr3_nt: TGTGCCAGCAGCCAAGAAACTAGCCCCACCTACGAGCAGTACTTC; clone_size: few; j_call: TRBJ2-7; v_call: TRBV4-2; d_call: NA
cdr3_aa: CASSSGNEQFF; cdr3_nt: TGTGCCAGCAGTTCCGGGAATGAGCAGTTCTTC; clone_size: NA; j_call: TRBJ2-1; v_call: TRBV6-5; d_call: NA
cdr3_aa: CASSMDRATEAFF; cdr3_nt: TGTGCCAGCAGCATGGACAGGGCCACTGAAGCTTTCTTT; clone_size: once; j_call: TRBJ1-1; v_call: TRBV6-5; d_call: TRBD1
cdr3_aa: CASSLATANTEAFF; cdr3_nt: TGCGCCAGCAGCTTGGCGACAGCGAACACTGAAGCTTTCTTT; clone_size: NA; j_call: TRBJ1-1; v_call: TRBV5-1; d_call: NA
cdr3_aa: CATSSGGREQYF; cdr3_nt: TGTGCCACCTCTAGCGGGGGAAGGGAGCAGTACTTC; clone_size: NA; j_call: TRBJ2-7; v_call: TRBV15; d_call: TRBD2
cdr3_aa: CASRRTGVSYEQYF; cdr3_nt: TGCGCCAGCAGACGGACAGGGGTGTCCTACGAGCAGTACTTC; clone_size: NA; j_call: TRBJ2-7; v_call: TRBV5-1; d_call: TRBD1
cdr3_aa: CAISSGTSLHF; cdr3_nt: TGTGCCATCAGTTCCGGGACAAGTCTCCACTTT; clone_size: few; j_call: TRBJ1-6; v_call: TRBV10-3; d_call: NA
cdr3_aa: CASSLVSRGVGYTF; cdr3_nt: TGTGCCAGCAGCTTAGTATCCAGGGGAGTTGGCTACACCTTC; clone_size: NA; j_call: TRBJ1-2; v_call: TRBV7-2; d_call: NA
cdr3_aa: CASSKRRPSGGAYEQFF; cdr3_nt: TGTGCCAGTAGCAAGAGGCGCCCTAGCGGGGGGGCCTATGAGCAGTTCTTC; clone_size: NA; j_call: TRBJ2-1; v_call: TRBV7-9; d_call: TRBD2
cdr3_aa: CASSVYRGPWNEQFF; cdr3_nt: TGTGCCAGCAGCGTATACAGGGGGCCCTGGAATGAGCAGTTCTTC; clone_size: NA; j_call: TRBJ2-1; v_call: TRBV5-4; d_call: TRBD1
cdr3_aa: CASSSPTKKGISSGVKQFF; cdr3_nt: TGCGCCAGCAGCTCTCCGACAAAGAAAGGGATTAGTAGCGGGGTAAAGCAGTTCTTC; clone_size: NA; j_call: TRBJ2-1; v_call: TRBV4-1; d_call: TRBD2
cdr3_aa: CASSFPPREPYEQYF; cdr3_nt: TGTGCCAGCAGCTTCCCGCCCCGCGAACCCTACGAGCAGTACTTC; clone_size: once; j_call: TRBJ2-7; v_call: TRBV11-2; d_call: NA
cdr3_aa: CASSPLAAEQFF; cdr3_nt: TGTGCCAGCTCCCCTCTAGCCGCTGAGCAGTTCTTC; clone_size: NA; j_call: TRBJ2-1; v_call: TRBV18; d_call: NA
cdr3_aa: CASSQGIMSGNTEAFF; cdr3_nt: TGCGCCAGCAGCCAAGGTATAATGAGCGGGAACACTGAAGCTTTCTTT; clone_size: few; j_call: TRBJ1-1; v_call: TRBV4-3; d_call: NA
cdr3_aa: CASSLQGTGNTIYF; cdr3_nt: TGTGCCAGCAGCTTACAGGGAACTGGAAACACCATATATTTT; clone_size: NA; j_call: TRBJ1-3; v_call: TRBV11-2; d_call: NA
cdr3_aa: CASSPGGGDSAYEQYF; cdr3_nt: TGTGCCAGCTCACCGGGAGGCGGGGATTCGGCCTACGAGCAGTACTTC; clone_size: NA; j_call: TRBJ2-7; v_call: TRBV18; d_call: NA
cdr3_aa: CASSWEGGYTF; cdr3_nt: TGTGCCAGCAGTTGGGAGGGGGGCTACACCTTC; clone_size: NA; j_call: TRBJ1-2; v_call: TRBV6-5; d_call: NA
cdr3_aa: CASSSEGLAIYEQYF; cdr3_nt: TGTGCCAGCAGCTCCGAGGGACTAGCTATATACGAGCAGTACTTC; clone_size: NA; j_call: TRBJ2-7; v_call: TRBV7-6; d_call: TRBD2
cdr3_aa: CASTLTGYTEAFF; cdr3_nt: TGTGCCAGCACCCTTACAGGGTACACTGAAGCTTTCTTT; clone_size: NA; j_call: TRBJ1-1; v_call: TRBV7-2; d_call: NA
cdr3_aa: CASTPDGTGGRGYTF; cdr3_nt: TGTGCCAGCACCCCCGACGGGACAGGGGGACGGGGCTACACCTTC; clone_size: NA; j_call: TRBJ1-2; v_call: TRBV6-6; d_call: TRBD1
cdr3_aa: CASSGRFGPDTQYF; cdr3_nt: TGCGCCAGCAGCGGGAGGTTTGGTCCCGATACGCAGTATTTT; clone_size: once; j_call: TRBJ2-3; v_call: TRBV5-1; d_call: NA
cdr3_aa: CASRLAVSNTGELFF; cdr3_nt: TGTGCCAGCAGGCTAGCGGTTTCGAACACCGGGGAGCTGTTTTTT; clone_size: NA; j_call: TRBJ2-2; v_call: TRBV6-1; d_call: TRBD2
cdr3_aa: CASSPTDRVSYEQYF; cdr3_nt: TGTGCCAGCAGCCCCACGGACAGGGTCTCCTACGAGCAGTACTTC; clone_size: NA; j_call: TRBJ2-7; v_call: TRBV7-8; d_call: TRBD1
cdr3_aa: CASSPRTGALGGELFF; cdr3_nt: TGTGCCAGCAGCCCCCGGACAGGGGCCTTGGGCGGGGAGCTGTTTTTT; clone_size: NA; j_call: TRBJ2-2; v_call: TRBV7-6; d_call: TRBD1
cdr3_aa: CASSQGTTNYGYTF; cdr3_nt: TGTGCCAGCTCTCAGGGGACCACTAACTATGGCTACACCTTC; clone_size: NA; j_call: TRBJ1-2; v_call: TRBV18; d_call: NA
cdr3_aa: CASKIVGRNTEAFF; cdr3_nt: TGTGCCAGCAAAATCGTGGGGAGGAACACTGAAGCTTTCTTT; clone_size: NA; j_call: TRBJ1-1; v_call: TRBV6-1; d_call: NA
cdr3_aa: CASSRDRGGNQPQHF; cdr3_nt: TGTGCCAGCAGCCGGGACAGGGGTGGCAATCAGCCCCAGCATTTT; clone_size: NA; j_call: TRBJ1-5; v_call: TRBV7-9; d_call: TRBD1
cdr3_aa: CASSPTAGGTEAFF; cdr3_nt: TGTGCCAGCAGCCCTACCGCGGGAGGCACTGAAGCTTTCTTT; clone_size: few; j_call: TRBJ1-1; v_call: TRBV4-2; d_call: NA
cdr3_aa: CASSFAGLMGETQYF; cdr3_nt: TGTGCCAGCAGTTTCGCGGGACTGATGGGAGAGACCCAGTACTTC; clone_size: NA; j_call: TRBJ2-5; v_call: TRBV28; d_call: NA
cdr3_aa: CASRLAGSETQYF; cdr3_nt: TGTGCCAGCAGACTAGCGGGGTCGGAGACCCAGTACTTC; clone_size: NA; j_call: TRBJ2-5; v_call: TRBV6-5; d_call: TRBD2
cdr3_aa: CASSQTGWGEAFF; cdr3_nt: TGTGCCAGCAGCCAGACAGGGTGGGGTGAAGCTTTCTTT; clone_size: NA; j_call: TRBJ1-1; v_call: TRBV7-8; d_call: TRBD1
cdr3_aa: CASSQGLPGQGVGEQFF; cdr3_nt: TGTGCCAGCAGCCAAGGTCTACCGGGACAGGGCGTTGGAGAGCAGTTCTTC; clone_size: NA; j_call: TRBJ2-1; v_call: TRBV4-2; d_call: TRBD1
cdr3_aa: CASSIKQQVVYGYTF; cdr3_nt: TGCGCCAGCAGTATCAAACAGCAAGTAGTCTATGGCTACACCTTC; clone_size: NA; j_call: TRBJ1-2; v_call: TRBV10-2; d_call: NA
cdr3_aa: CASSLQQGANEKLFF; cdr3_nt: TGTGCCAGCAGCTTGCAACAGGGGGCTAATGAAAAACTGTTTTTT; clone_size: once; j_call: TRBJ1-4; v_call: TRBV5-4; d_call: TRBD1
cdr3_aa: CASSVARDFDIQYF; cdr3_nt: TGTGCCAGCAGCGTAGCGCGAGACTTTGACATTCAGTACTTC; clone_size: NA; j_call: TRBJ2-4; v_call: TRBV9; d_call: NA
cdr3_aa: CASSQETGLVSEAFF; cdr3_nt: TGCGCCAGCAGCCAAGAGACAGGGCTAGTCTCTGAAGCTTTCTTT; clone_size: NA; j_call: TRBJ1-1; v_call: TRBV4-1; d_call: TRBD1
cdr3_aa: CASSFLWNTEAFF; cdr3_nt: TGTGCCAGCAGCTTCCTATGGAACACTGAAGCTTTCTTT; clone_size: NA; j_call: TRBJ1-1; v_call: TRBV7-2; d_call: NA
cdr3_aa: CASSRTSPLDTQYF; cdr3_nt: TGTGCCAGCAGCCGCACATCTCCCTTGGATACGCAGTATTTT; clone_size: NA; j_call: TRBJ2-3; v_call: TRBV7-2; d_call: NA